These 6 T cell receptor beta chains originate from one sample sequenced in a study of T cells in Graves' hyperthyroidism and ophthalmopathy (dated by TCRdb to the late 2010s). Library construction relied on multiplex PCR. The sequencer listed for this sample is Illumina HiSeq 2000. The TCR beta CDR3 regions were amplified from the RNA transcripts. The TCR CDR3 was subjected to a first round of RT-PCR using the HTBI primer set and the Qiagen OneStep RT-PCR kit. TCRdb's own reprocessing of the public reads used fastp at Q25 and MiXCR and kept productive beta chains. Duplicate CDR3 protein sequences are folded into a single record with the most common DNA and genes. For this sample there are approximately 28,000 distinct CDR3 sequences; roughly 45% appear just once. Approximately 10% of the sample belongs to the ten largest clones. Sequencing was carried out using blood. These TCRs come from a woman aged 25 to 39 with Graves' hyperthyroidism.

A note on this clonotype: This may be a read error: a much more frequent sequence differs by one nucleotide. The J gene is TRBJ1-4, the V gene TRBV29-1; 10 nucleotides match TRBD1. This CDR3 has 14 residues. Germline CDR1 is SQVTM and CDR2 is ANQGSEA. CDR3 protein: CRVTTGGDGEKLFF. The CDR3 DNA reads as TGCCGCGTTACGACAGGGGGCGATGGTGAAAAACTGTTTTTT.

This clonotype was seen a single time. The CDR3 carries no conserved terminal phenylalanine or tryptophan, so it likely arises from a read error. The chain links TRBV10-2 to TRBJ2-7; 7 bases fit TRBD1. The CDR3 covers 14 residues. CDR1 is WSHSY, CDR2 SAAADI, per germline. The CDR3 loop reads CASSDSGQSYGQYL. CDR3 sequence (DNA): TGCGCTAGCAGTGATTCGGGACAGTCCTACGGGCAGTACTTA.

The sample holds many counts of this clonotype. The CDR3 sequence is CASSQEMRGDEQFF. Written as DNA, the CDR3 is TGTGCCAGCAGCCAAGAAATGAGGGGGGATGAGCAGTTCTTC. This chain uses TRBV14 with TRBJ2-1; perhaps D is TRBD1 or TRBD2 (6 bases each). Germline assignment: CDR1 SGHDN and CDR2 FVKESK. CDR3 size: 14 residues. V dropped 0 bases and J dropped 8 bases, with 11 bases sitting between them.

The genes are TRBV7-9 and TRBJ2-5, with TRBD2 identical over 7 bases. V lost 0 bases and J lost 4; bases outside the gene matches: 5. Germline V gene sequence: CDR1 SEHNR, CDR2 FQNEAQ (reference sequence). The CDR3 is made up of 15 amino acids. DNA of the CDR3: TGTGCCAGCAGCTTAGCTGGCAGGGAGGGAGAGACCCAGTACTTC. Translated: CASSLAGREGETQYF.

V usage is TRBV12-3 or TRBV12-4 and J usage is TRBJ2-7; 8 bases are a match to TRBD2. CDR3 length: 13 amino acids. V was pared by 5 bases and J by 3 bases, with 3 bases of the junction left unmatched. CDR3 in amino acids: CASSPSGSYEQYF. CDR3 nucleotide sequence: TGTGCCAGCAGTCCCAGCGGGAGCTACGAGCAGTACTTC.

At least ten counts were recorded for this clonotype. The chain joins TRBV6-5 to TRBJ2-5, with 7 bases matching TRBD2. This CDR3 is built from 16 residues. The V gene end was trimmed by 0 bases and the J gene end by 2 bases; junction bases not matched to a gene: 6. Germline V lookup: CDR1 MNHEY, CDR2 SVGAGI. The CDR3 loop is CASSYSGAGSQETQYF. CDR3 coding DNA: TGTGCCAGCAGTTACTCGGGAGCGGGAAGTCAAGAGACCCAGTACTTC.